This T cell receptor beta chain was identified in a study of regulatory T cells in long-lasting Graves disease. Indicated time point: newly diagnosed GD, antithyroid drugs for less than 3 months. RNA extracted from PBMCs served as the sequencing template. The CDR3 contains 14 residues. Per germline, CDR1 SGHNT and CDR2 YYREEE (reference sequence). V shed 5 bases and J shed 5 bases, with 14 bases lying between them. This clonotype was counted a few times. Library construction for TCR beta used iRepertoire HTBI primers and Arm-PCR of CDR3 regions. TCRdb used MiXCR to reprocess the multiplex PCR reads, holding one entry per CDR3 protein. In the table there are 540,000 or so distinct CDR3 sequences, about 14% of which are singletons. The sample also formed part of further work on T cells in Graves' hyperthyroidism and ophthalmopathy.

The sequence was collected from a man aged 30 to 39 with Graves disease. The chain recombines TRBV5-4 with TRBJ2-1; possibly TRBD2 for D (6 bases). Sequenced here: peripheral blood mononuclear cells (PBMCs), sampled at new diagnosis, from a patient treated with antithyroid drugs. This CDR3 is CASSHRGRDNEQFF. As DNA, the CDR3 is TGTGCCAGCAGTCACCGGGGGAGAGACAATGAGCAGTTCTTC. Combining the CDR3 with reference TRBV5-4 and TRBJ2-1 gives the whole variable domain ETGVTQSPTHLIKTRGQQVTLRCSSQSGHNTVSWYQQALGQGPQFIFQYYREEENGRGNFPPRFSGLQFPNYSSELNVNALELDDSALYLCASSHRGRDNEQFFGPGTRLTVL.